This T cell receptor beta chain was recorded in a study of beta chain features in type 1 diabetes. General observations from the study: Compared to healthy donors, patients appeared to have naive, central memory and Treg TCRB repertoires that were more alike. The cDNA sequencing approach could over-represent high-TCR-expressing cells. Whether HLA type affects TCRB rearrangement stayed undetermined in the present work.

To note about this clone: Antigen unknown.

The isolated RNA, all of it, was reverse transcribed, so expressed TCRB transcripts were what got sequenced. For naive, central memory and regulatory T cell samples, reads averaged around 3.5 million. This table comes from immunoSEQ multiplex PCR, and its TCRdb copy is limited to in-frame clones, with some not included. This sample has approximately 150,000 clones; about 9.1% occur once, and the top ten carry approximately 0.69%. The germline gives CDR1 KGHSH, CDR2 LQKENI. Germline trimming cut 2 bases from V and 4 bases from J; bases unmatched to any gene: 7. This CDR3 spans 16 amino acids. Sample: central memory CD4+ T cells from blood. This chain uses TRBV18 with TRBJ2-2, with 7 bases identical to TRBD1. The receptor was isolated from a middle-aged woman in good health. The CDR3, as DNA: TGTGCCAGCTCACCAACAGGGGATGGGGCCACCGGGGAGCTGTTTTTT. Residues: CASSPTGDGATGELFF. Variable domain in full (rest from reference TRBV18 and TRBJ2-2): NAGVMQNPRHLVRRRGQEARLRCSPMKGHSHVYWYRQLPEEGLKFMVYLQKENIIDESGMPKERFSAEFPKEGPSILRIQQVVRGDSAAYFCASSPTGDGATGELFFGEGSRLTVL.